These T cell receptor beta chains were read from a single sample in a study of shared clonotypes between healthy human individuals. Sequencing was performed with immunoSEQ multiplex PCR; in TCRdb, only in-frame clones are kept and a portion is missing. The sample has around 1.5 million clones, around 98% seen once. The sequenced material came from naive CD4+ T cells sorted from blood. Receptors were obtained from a man younger than 45 in good health. CDR3s include the opening cysteine and the closing phenylalanine or tryptophan. A D gene is named only where the DNA matches it firmly. Clone size appears in some rows only: once, few, many, or a class for an expanded clone.

clone size	D gene	V gene	J gene	CDR3 DNA	CDR3 protein
NA	NA	TRBV2	TRBJ2-4	TGTGCCAGCAGCCAGGGGAGCGCGACCAAAAACATTCAGTACTTC	CASSQGSATKNIQYF
NA	NA	TRBV5-5	TRBJ1-1	TGTGCCAGCAGCATTATAGGGTTTATGAACACTGAAGCTTTCTTT	CASSIIGFMNTEAFF
NA	TRBD2	TRBV27	TRBJ2-1	TGTGCCAGCAGGGGACTAGCGGGAGAGGAGGAGCAGTTCTTC	CASRGLAGEEEQFF
NA	TRBD2	TRBV4-3	TRBJ2-3	TGCGCCAGCAGCCAAGATCCCGCGGGAGGGACCGATACGCAGTATTTT	CASSQDPAGGTDTQYF
NA	NA	TRBV27	TRBJ2-7	TGTGCCAGCAGTTCCTACAGGGAGTCCTACGAGCAGTACTTC	CASSSYRESYEQYF
once	NA	TRBV9	TRBJ2-1	TGTGCCAGCAGCGTAGAAGGGTCTAAGAATGAGCAGTTCTTC	CASSVEGSKNEQFF
NA	TRBD1	TRBV27	TRBJ2-3	TGTGCCAGCAGTTATGGGACAGGGTTTTCAGATACGCAGTATTTT	CASSYGTGFSDTQYF
NA	TRBD1	TRBV6-1	TRBJ2-7	TGTGCCAGCAGTGTGGTGACAGGGGTTTCCTACGAGCAGTACTTC	CASSVVTGVSYEQYF
NA	TRBD1	TRBV18	TRBJ1-1	TGTGCCAGCTCACGATCCGGGACAGCGAACACTGAAGCTTTCTTT	CASSRSGTANTEAFF
NA	NA	TRBV27	TRBJ1-5	TGTGCCAGCAGTCCCCGCCTAGGGCCCCAGCATTTT	CASSPRLGPQHF
NA	TRBD2	TRBV9	TRBJ2-3	TGTGCCAGCAGCGTAGTAGCGGGAGGGCCCTCGGCAGATACGCAGTATTTT	CASSVVAGGPSADTQYF
NA	TRBD1	TRBV6-5	TRBJ1-1	TGTGCCAGCAAAGACAGGGTTCAAGCTTTCTTT	CASKDRVQAFF
NA	NA	TRBV7-6	TRBJ2-7	TGTGCCAGCAGCTTCAGCGAGGGCTACGAGCAGTACTTC	CASSFSEGYEQYF
NA	NA	TRBV4-3	TRBJ2-1	TGCGCCAGCAGCCAGGAATTACAGGGAAATCAGGTGGTCTGGGTCTTC	CASSQELQGNQVVWVF
NA	TRBD1	TRBV5-6	TRBJ2-7	TGTGCCAGCAGCCCGACAGGGGTGCACGAGCAGTACTTC	CASSPTGVHEQYF
NA	NA	TRBV6-1	TRBJ2-1	TGTGCCAGCAGGTCCCCGGGCCGGCCTTACAATGAGCAGTTCTTC	CASRSPGRPYNEQFF
NA	TRBD1	TRBV27	TRBJ2-7	TGTGCCAGCCGGCAACAGGGACAGGGCTCTCACGAGCAGTACTTC	CASRQQGQGSHEQYF
NA	NA	TRBV14	TRBJ2-6	TGTGCCAGCAGCCAAGGTCTCAGGGTTTCTGGGGCCAACGTCCTGACTTTC	CASSQGLRVSGANVLTF
NA	TRBD1	TRBV11-2	TRBJ1-5	TGTGCCAGCAGCTTAACGACAGGGGAAGGTCAGCCCCAGCATTTT	CASSLTTGEGQPQHF
NA	NA	TRBV9	TRBJ1-1	TGTGCCAGCAGCGTAGGATCAGGGCGGGTGACTGAAGCTTTCTTT	CASSVGSGRVTEAFF
NA	TRBD1	TRBV5-4	TRBJ2-5	TGTGCCAGCAGCCGCGGGACAGGGTTTCAAGAGACCCAGTACTTC	CASSRGTGFQETQYF
NA	NA	TRBV30	TRBJ1-3	TGTGCCTGGCAGGGCCTCGCCGGGAACTCTGGAAACACCATATATTTT	CAWQGLAGNSGNTIYF
NA	TRBD2	TRBV27	TRBJ2-5	TGTGCCAGCAGTCTTGGGGGGGTAGGAGAGACCCAGTACTTC	CASSLGGVGETQYF
NA	TRBD1	TRBV11-2	TRBJ2-1	TGTGCCAGCAGCTTAGGAACAGGGGGTGAGCAGTTCTTC	CASSLGTGGEQFF
NA	NA	TRBV7-9	TRBJ2-7	TGTGCCAGCAGCTTGCGACCCGGACAGATGACCTACGAGCAGTACTTC	CASSLRPGQMTYEQYF
NA	TRBD1	TRBV20-1	TRBJ2-7	TGCAGTGCTTCGGACAGGGACGAGCAGTACTTC	CSASDRDEQYF
NA	NA	TRBV19	TRBJ2-1	TGTGCCAGTAGTATGGACTTTCCTGGATATGAGCAGTTCTTC	CASSMDFPGYEQFF
once	TRBD1	TRBV5-6	TRBJ2-7	TGTGCCAGCAGCTTAGGTGTGGACAGGGGGACCTACGAGCAGTACTTC	CASSLGVDRGTYEQYF
NA	NA	TRBV7-2	TRBJ1-1	TGTGCCAGCAGCCCCAACAGGGTCGCTGAAGCTTTCTTT	CASSPNRVAEAFF
NA	NA	TRBV9	TRBJ2-7	TGTGCCAGCAGCGTAGAGGGGGAGTGGTCCCCCTACGAGCAGTACTTC	CASSVEGEWSPYEQYF
once	NA	TRBV20-1	TRBJ1-1	TGCAGTGCCGCCCCCGGCACTGAAGCTTTCTTT	CSAAPGTEAFF
NA	NA	TRBV29-1	TRBJ2-7	TGCAGCGTTAAGGTAACCACCTACGAGCAGTACTTC	CSVKVTTYEQYF
NA	TRBD1	TRBV6-6	TRBJ2-3	TGTGCCAGCAGTTACCCTACTACAGGGGCCGATACGCAGTATTTT	CASSYPTTGADTQYF
NA	NA	TRBV28	TRBJ1-1	TGTGCCAGCAGCTCCGGGGTCGGAGCTTTCTTT	CASSSGVGAFF
NA	NA	TRBV25-1	TRBJ2-7	TGTGCCAGCAGTGAGGGTGTGGGCAGGCAGTACTTC	CASSEGVGRQYF
NA	TRBD1	TRBV5-8	TRBJ2-1	TGTGCCAGCAGCTTGTACAGGGGACCCCACAATGAGCAGTTCTTC	CASSLYRGPHNEQFF